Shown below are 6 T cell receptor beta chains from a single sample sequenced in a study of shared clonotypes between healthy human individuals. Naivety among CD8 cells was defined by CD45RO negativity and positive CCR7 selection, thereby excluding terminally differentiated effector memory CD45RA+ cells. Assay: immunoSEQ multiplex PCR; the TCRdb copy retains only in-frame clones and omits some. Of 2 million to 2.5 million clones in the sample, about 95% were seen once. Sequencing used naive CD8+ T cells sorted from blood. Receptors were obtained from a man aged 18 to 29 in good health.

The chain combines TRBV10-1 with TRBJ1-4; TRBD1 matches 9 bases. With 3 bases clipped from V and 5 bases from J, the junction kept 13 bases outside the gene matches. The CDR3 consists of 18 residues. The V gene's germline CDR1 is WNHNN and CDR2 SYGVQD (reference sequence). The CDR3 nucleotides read TGCGCCAGCAGTGATGGGACGGGACAGGGAATGGAGAATGAAAAACTGTTTTTT. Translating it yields CASSDGTGQGMENEKLFF.

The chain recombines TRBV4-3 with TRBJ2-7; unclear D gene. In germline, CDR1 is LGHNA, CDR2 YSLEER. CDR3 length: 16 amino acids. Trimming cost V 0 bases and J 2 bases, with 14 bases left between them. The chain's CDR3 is CASSQDLGEGPYEQYF. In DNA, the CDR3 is TGCGCCAGCAGCCAAGACCTTGGGGAAGGACCCTACGAGCAGTACTTC.

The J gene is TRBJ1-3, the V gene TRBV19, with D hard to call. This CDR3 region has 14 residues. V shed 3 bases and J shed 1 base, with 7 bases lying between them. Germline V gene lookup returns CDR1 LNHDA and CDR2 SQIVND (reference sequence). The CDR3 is CASSIPGSGNTIYF. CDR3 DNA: TGTGCCAGTAGTATTCCGGGGTCTGGAAACACCATATATTTT.

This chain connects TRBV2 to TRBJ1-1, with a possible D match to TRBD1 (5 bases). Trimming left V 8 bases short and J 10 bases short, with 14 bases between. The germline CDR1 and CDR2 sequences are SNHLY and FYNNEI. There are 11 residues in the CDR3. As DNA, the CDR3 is TGTGCCAGCGTATCCGAAGGGGTAGCTTTCTTT. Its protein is CASVSEGVAFF.

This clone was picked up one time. In DNA, the CDR3 is TGTGCCTGGAGTGATTCCGTCAGCAATCAGCCCCAGCATTTT. Protein: CAWSDSVSNQPQHF. The genes are TRBV30 and TRBJ1-5; D is unclear. This CDR3 has 14 amino acids. The germline V gene has CDR1 GTSNPN and CDR2 SVGIG (reference sequence). Deletions cut 1 base from V and 1 base from J, with 8 bases between.

The CDR3 DNA follows: TGTGCCAGCAGCTTGCCGGGGGAGATGAACACTGAAGCTTTCTTT. Protein product: CASSLPGEMNTEAFF. V and J are TRBV4-2 and TRBJ1-1; weak D call: TRBD1 (5 bases). The CDR3 has 15 amino acids. V lost 5 bases, J lost 0 bases, and 13 bases lay in between. Germline assignment: CDR1 LGHNA and CDR2 YNFKEQ.